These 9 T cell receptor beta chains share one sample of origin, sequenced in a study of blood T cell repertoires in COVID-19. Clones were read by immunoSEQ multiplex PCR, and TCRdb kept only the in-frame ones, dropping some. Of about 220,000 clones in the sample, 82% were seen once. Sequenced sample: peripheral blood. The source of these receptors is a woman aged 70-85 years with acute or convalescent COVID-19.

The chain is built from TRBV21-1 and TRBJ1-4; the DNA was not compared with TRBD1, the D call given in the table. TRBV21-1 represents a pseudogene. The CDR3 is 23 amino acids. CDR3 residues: CASTYFKGGNVDSRRATNEKLFF. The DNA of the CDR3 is TGTGCCAGCACCTATTTTAAAGGGGGTAACGTTGACAGCAGACGAGCAACTAATGAAAAACTGTTTTTT.

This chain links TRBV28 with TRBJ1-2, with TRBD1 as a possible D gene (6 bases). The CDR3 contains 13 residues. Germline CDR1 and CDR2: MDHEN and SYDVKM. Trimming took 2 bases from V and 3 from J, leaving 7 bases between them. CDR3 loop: CASSLQGHYGYTF. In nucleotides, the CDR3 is TGTGCCAGCAGTTTACAGGGGCACTATGGCTACACCTTC.

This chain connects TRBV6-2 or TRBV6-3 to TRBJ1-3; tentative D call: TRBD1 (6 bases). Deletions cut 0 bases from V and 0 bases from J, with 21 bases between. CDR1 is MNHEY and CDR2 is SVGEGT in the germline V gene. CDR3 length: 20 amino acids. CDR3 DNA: TGTGCCAGCAGTTACTCGTACGGGACACGCTTTAGTTTCTCTGGAAACACCATATATTTT. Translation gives CASSYSYGTRFSFSGNTIYF.

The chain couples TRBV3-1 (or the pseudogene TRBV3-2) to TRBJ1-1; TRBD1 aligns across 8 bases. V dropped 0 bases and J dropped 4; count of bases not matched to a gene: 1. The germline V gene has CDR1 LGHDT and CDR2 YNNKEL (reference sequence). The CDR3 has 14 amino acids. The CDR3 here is CASSQEQGVTEAFF. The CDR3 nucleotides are TGTGCCAGCAGCCAAGAACAGGGGGTCACTGAAGCTTTCTTT.

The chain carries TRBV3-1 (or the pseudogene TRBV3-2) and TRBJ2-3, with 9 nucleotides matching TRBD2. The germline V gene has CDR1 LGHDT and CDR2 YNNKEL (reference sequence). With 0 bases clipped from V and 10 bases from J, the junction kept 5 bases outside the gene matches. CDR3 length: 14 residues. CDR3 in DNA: TGTGCCAGCAGCCAAGAGGTAGCGGGGGCTCCGCAGTATTTT. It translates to CASSQEVAGAPQYF.

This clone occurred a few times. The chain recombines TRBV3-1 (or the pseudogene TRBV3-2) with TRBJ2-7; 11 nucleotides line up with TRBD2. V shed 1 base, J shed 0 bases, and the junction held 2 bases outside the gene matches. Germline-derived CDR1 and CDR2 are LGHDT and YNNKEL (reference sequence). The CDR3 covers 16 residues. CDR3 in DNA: TGTGCCAGCAGCCAAGGACTAGCGGGGAACTCCTACGAGCAGTACTTC. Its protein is CASSQGLAGNSYEQYF.

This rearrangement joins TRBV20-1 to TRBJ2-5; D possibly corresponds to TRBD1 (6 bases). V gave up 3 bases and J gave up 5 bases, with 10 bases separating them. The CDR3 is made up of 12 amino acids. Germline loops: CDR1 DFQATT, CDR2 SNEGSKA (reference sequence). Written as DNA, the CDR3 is TGCAGTGCTAGTCTCAGGGGCGAGACCCAGTACTTC. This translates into CSASLRGETQYF.

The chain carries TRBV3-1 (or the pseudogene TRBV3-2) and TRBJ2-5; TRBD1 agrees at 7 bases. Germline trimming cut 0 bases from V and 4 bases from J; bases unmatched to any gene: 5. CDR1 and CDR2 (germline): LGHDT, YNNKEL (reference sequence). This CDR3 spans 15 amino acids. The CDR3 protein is CASSQDPTGRETQYF. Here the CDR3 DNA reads TGTGCCAGCAGCCAAGATCCGACAGGGCGAGAGACCCAGTACTTC.

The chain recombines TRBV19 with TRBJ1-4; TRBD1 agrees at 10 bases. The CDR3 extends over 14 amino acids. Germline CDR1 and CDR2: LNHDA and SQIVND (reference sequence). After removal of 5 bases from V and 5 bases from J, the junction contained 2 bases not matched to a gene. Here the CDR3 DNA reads TGTGCCAGTAGTGAGGGACAGGGGAATGAAAAACTGTTTTTT. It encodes CASSEGQGNEKLFF.